This T cell receptor (beta chain) was captured in a study of response to subunit inactivated influenza vaccine. Study conclusions and caveats: There was a suggestion from the authors that each seasonal influenza vaccination recruits few new T cells.

TCRdb independently ran MiXCR on the RT-PCR reads; one entry per CDR3 protein. The table includes around 760,000 distinct CDR3 sequences, approximately 15% detected once. V was clipped by 4 bases and J by 4 bases; unmatched bases: 5. CDR3 length equals 14 residues. Germline V gene lookup returns CDR1 MNHEY and CDR2 SVGAGI. In regard to this clonotype: The antigen remains undetermined.

The sample here was PBMCs from blood, taken 14 days before vaccination. The chain uses TRBV6-5 and TRBJ2-7, with 9 positions matching TRBD1. The origin of this receptor is a man in his forties or fifties who received an inactivated influenza vaccine. The CDR3 is CASSSGTGFYEQYF. CDR3 sequence (DNA): TGTGCCAGCAGTTCCGGGACAGGGTTTTACGAGCAGTACTTC.